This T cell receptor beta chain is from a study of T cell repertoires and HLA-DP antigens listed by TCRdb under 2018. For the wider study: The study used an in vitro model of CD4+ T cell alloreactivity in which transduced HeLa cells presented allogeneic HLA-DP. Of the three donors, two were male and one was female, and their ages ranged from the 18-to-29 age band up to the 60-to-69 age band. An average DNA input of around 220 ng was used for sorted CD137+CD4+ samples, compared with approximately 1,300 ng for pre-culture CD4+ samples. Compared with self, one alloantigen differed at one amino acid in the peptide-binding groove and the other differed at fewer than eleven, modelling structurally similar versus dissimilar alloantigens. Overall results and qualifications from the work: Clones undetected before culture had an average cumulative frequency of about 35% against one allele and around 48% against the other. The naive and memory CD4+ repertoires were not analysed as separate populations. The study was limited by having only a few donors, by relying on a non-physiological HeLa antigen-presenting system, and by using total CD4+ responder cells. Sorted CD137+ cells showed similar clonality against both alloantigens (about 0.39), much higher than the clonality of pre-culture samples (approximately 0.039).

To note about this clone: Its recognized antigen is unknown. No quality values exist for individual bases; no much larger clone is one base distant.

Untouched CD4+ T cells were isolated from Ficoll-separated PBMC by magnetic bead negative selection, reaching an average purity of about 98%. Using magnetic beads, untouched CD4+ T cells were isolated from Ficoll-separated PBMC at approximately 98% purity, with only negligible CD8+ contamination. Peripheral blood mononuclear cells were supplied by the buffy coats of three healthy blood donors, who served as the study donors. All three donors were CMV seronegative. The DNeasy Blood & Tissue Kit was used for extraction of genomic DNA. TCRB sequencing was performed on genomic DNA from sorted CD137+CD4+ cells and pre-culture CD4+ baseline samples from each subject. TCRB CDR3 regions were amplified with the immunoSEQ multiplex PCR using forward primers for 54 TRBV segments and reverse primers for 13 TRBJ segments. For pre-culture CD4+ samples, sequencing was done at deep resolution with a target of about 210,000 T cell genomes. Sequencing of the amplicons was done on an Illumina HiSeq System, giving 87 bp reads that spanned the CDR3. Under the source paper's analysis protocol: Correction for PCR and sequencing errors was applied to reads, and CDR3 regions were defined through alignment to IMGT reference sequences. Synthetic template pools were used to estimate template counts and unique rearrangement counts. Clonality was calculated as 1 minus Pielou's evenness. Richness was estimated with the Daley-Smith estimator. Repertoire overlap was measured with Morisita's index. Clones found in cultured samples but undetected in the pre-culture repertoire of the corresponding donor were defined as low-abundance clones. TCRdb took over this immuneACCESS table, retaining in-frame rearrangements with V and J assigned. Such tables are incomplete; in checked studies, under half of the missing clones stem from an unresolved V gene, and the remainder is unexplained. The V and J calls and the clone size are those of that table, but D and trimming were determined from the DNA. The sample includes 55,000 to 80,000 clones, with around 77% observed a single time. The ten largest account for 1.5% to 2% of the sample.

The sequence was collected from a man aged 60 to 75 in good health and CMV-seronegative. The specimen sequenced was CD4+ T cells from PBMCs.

CDR3 protein: CASSPLTSGSFLHNEQFF. The DNA reads TGTGCCAGCAGCCCATTGACTAGCGGGAGTTTCCTCCACAATGAGCAGTTCTTC. The rearrangement combines TRBV5-4 with TRBJ2-1; 12 central nucleotides agree with TRBD2. The germline V gene encodes CDR1 SGHNT and CDR2 YYREEE (reference sequence). The CDR3 has 18 amino acids, counting the end cysteine and phenylalanine. Only the CDR3 region is kept as DNA, spanning 54 bases read in frame from base 1. Trimming accounts for 4 bases at V and 5 bases at J, while the number of junction bases matched to no gene is 13.